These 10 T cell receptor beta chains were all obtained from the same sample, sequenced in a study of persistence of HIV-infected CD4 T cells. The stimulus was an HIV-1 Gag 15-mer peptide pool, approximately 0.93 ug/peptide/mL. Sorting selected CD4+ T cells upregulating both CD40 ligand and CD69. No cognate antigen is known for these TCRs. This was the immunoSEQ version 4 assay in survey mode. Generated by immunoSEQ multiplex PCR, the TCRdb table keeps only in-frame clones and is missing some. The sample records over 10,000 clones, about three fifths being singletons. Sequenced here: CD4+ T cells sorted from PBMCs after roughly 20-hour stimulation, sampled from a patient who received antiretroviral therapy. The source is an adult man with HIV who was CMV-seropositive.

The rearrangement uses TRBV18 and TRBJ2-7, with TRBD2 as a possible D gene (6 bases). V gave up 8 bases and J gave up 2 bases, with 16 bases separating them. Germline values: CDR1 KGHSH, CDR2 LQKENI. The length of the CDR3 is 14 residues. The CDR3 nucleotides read TGTGCCAGCAAACTAATACGGGAGACCTACGAGCAGTACTTC. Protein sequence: CASKLIRETYEQYF.

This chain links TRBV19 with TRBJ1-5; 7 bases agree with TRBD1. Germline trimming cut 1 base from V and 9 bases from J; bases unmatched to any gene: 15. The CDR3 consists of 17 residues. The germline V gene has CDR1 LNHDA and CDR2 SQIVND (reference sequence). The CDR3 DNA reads TGTGCCAGTAGTATAGTGTCGTCAGGGGGGCATCACCCGCCCCAGCATTTT. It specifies CASSIVSSGGHHPPQHF.

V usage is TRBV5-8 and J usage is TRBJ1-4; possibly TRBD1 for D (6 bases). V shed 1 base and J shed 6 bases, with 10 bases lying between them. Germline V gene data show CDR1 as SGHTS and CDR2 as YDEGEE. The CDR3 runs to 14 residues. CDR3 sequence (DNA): TGTGCCAGCAGCTTGAAGGGGGTTCATGAAAAACTGTTTTTT. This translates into CASSLKGVHEKLFF.

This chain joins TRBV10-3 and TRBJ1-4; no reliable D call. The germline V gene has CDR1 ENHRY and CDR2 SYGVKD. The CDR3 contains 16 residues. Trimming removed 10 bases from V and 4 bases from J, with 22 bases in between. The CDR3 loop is CATRRARAGNNEKLFF. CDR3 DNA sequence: TGTGCCACCCGAAGAGCCCGGGCGGGCAATAATGAAAAACTGTTTTTT.

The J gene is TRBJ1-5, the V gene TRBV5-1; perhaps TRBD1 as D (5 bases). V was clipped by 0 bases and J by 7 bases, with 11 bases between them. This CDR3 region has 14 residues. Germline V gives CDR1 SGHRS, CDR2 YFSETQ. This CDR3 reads CASSLEWGSQPQHF. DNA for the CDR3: TGCGCCAGCAGCTTGGAATGGGGGAGCCAGCCCCAGCATTTT. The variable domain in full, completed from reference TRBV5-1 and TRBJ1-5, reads KAGVTQTPRYLIKTRGQQVTLSCSPISGHRSVSWYQQTPGQGLQFLFEYFSETQRNKGNFPGRFSGRQFSNSRSEMNVSTLELGDSALYLCASSLEWGSQPQHFGDGTRLSIL.

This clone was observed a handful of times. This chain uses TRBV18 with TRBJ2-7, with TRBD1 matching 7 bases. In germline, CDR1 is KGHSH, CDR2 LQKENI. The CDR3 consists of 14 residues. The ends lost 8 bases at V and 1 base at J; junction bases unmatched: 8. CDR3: CASQGDSYSYEQYF. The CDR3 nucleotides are TGTGCCAGCCAGGGGGACAGCTATTCCTACGAGCAGTACTTC.

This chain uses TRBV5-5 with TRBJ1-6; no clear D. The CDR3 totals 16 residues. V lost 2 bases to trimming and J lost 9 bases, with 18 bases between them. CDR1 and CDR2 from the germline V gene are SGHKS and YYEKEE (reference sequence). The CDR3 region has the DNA TGTGCCAGCAGCTTTACACCCACGGGCGTTAGTTCACCCCTCCACTTT. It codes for CASSFTPTGVSSPLHF.

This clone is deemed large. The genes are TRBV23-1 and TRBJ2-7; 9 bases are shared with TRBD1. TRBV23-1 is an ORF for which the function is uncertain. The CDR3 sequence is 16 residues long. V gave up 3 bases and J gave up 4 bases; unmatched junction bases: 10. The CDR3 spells CASSHRRRDREYEQYF. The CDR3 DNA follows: TGCGCCAGCAGTCATAGGCGGCGGGACAGGGAATACGAGCAGTACTTC.

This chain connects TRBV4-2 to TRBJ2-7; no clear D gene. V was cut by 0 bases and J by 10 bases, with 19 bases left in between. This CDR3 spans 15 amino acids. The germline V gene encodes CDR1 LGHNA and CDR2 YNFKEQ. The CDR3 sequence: CASSQDLMALMPQYF. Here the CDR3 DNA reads TGTGCCAGCAGCCAAGATTTAATGGCTTTGATGCCTCAGTACTTC.

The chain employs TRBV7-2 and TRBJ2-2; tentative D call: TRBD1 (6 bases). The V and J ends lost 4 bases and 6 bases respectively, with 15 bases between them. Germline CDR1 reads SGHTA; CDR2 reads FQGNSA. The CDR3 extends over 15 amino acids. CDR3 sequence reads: CASSSEHRVPGELFF. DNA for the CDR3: TGTGCCAGCAGCTCGGAACACAGGGTTCCCGGGGAGCTGTTTTTT.